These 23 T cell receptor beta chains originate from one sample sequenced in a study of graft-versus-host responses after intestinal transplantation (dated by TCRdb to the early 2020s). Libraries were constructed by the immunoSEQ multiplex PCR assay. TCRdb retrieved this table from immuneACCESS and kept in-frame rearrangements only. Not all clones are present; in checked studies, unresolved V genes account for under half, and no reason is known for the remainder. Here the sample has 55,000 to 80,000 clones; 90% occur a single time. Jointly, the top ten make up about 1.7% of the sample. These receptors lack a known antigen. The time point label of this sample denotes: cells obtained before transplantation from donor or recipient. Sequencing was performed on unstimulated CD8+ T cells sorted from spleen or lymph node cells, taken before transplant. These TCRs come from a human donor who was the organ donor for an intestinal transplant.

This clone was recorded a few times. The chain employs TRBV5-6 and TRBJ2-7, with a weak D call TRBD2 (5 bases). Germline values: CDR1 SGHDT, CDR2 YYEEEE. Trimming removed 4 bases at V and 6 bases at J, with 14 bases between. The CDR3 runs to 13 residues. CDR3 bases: TGTGCCAGCAGCCCTACTAGTTTTTCCGAGCAGTACTTC. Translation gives CASSPTSFSEQYF.

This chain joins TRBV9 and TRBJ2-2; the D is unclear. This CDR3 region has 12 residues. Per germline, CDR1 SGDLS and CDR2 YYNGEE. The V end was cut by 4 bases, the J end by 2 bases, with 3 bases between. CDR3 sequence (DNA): TGTGCCAGCAGCTCTAACACCGGGGAGCTGTTTTTT. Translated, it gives CASSSNTGELFF.

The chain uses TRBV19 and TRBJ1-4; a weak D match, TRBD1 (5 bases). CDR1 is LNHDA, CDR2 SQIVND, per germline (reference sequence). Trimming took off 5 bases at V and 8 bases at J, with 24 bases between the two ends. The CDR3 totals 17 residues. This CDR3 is CASSGQGAQVPQEKLFF. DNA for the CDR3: TGTGCCAGTAGTGGACAAGGGGCGCAGGTCCCTCAGGAAAAACTGTTTTTT. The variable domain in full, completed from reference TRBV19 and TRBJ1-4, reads DGGITQSPKYLFRKEGQNVTLSCEQNLNHDAMYWYRQDPGQGLRLIYYSQIVNDFQKGDIAEGYSVSREKKESFPLTVTSAQKNPTAFYLCASSGQGAQVPQEKLFFGSGTQLSVL.

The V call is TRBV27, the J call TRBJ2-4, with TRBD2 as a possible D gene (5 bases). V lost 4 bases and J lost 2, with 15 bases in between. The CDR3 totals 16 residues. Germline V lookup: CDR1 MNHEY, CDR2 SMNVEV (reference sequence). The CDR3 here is CASSSKGVGTKNIQYF. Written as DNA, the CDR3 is TGTGCCAGCAGTTCGAAGGGAGTCGGGACCAAAAACATTCAGTACTTC.

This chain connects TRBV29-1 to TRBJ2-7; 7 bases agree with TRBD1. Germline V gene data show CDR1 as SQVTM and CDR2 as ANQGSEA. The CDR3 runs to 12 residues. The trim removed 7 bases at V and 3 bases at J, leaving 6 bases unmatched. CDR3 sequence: CSGMTGSYEQYF. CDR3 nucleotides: TGCAGCGGGATGACAGGGAGCTACGAGCAGTACTTC.

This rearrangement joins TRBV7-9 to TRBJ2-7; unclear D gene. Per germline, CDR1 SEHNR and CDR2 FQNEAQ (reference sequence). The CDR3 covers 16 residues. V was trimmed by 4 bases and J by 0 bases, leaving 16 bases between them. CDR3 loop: CASSSTDLVSSYEQYF. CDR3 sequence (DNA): TGTGCCAGCAGCTCGACCGACCTAGTGAGCTCCTACGAGCAGTACTTC.

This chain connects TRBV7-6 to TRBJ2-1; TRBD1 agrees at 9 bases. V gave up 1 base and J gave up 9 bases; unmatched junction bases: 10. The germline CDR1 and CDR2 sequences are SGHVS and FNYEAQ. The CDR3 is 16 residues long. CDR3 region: CASSLEPGTGRGEQFF. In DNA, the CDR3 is TGTGCCAGCAGCTTAGAACCAGGGACAGGGCGGGGTGAGCAGTTCTTC.

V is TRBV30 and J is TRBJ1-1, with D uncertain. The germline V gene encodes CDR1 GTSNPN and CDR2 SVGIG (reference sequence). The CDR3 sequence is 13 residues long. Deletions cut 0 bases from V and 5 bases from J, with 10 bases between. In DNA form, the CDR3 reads TGTGCCTGGAGTGTAGGCAGCGGAACTGAAGCTTTCTTT. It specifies CAWSVGSGTEAFF.

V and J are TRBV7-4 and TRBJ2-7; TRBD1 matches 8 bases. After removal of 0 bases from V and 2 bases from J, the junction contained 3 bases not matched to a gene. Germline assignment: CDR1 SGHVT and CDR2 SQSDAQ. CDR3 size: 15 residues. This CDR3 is CASSLADRDPYEQYF. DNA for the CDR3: TGTGCCAGCAGCTTAGCGGACAGGGATCCCTACGAGCAGTACTTC.

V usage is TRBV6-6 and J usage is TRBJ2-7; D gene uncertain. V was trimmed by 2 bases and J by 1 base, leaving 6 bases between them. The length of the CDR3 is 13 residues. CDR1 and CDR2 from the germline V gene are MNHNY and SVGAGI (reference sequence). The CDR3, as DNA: TGTGCCAGCAGTTACCCGTATTCCTACGAGCAGTACTTC. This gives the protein CASSYPYSYEQYF.

As DNA, the CDR3 is TGCGCCAGCAGCAATATCTGGGGGACAGGGGAGGACGAGCAGTACTTC. It translates to CASSNIWGTGEDEQYF. V is TRBV4-1 and J is TRBJ2-7; 10 bases fit TRBD1. The CDR3 spans 16 residues. Germline loops: CDR1 MGHRA, CDR2 YSYEKL. Trimming cost V 5 bases and J 5 bases; bases outside gene matches: 12.

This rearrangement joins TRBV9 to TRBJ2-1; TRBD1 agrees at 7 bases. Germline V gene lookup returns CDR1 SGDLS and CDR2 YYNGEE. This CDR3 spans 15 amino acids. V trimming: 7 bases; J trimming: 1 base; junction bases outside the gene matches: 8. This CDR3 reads CASGGPGGSYNEQFF. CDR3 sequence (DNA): TGTGCCAGCGGCGGTCCAGGGGGATCCTACAATGAGCAGTTCTTC.

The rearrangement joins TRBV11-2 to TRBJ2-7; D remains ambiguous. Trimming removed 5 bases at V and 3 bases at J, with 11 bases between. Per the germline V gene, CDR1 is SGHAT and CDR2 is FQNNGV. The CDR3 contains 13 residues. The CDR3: CASSQTVGYEQYF. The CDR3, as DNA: TGTGCCAGCAGCCAAACAGTTGGCTACGAGCAGTACTTC.

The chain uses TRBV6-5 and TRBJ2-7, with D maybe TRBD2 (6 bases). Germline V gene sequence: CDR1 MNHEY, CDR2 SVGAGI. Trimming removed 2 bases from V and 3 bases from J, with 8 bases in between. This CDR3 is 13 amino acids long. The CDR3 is CASSYGSGYEQYF. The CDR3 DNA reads TGTGCCAGCAGTTACGGTAGCGGCTACGAGCAGTACTTC.

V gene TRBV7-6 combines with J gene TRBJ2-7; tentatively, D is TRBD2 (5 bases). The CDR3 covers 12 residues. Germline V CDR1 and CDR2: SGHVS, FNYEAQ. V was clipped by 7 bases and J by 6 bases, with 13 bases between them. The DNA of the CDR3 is TGTGCCAGCAACAGTTTGGGAGCCGAGCAGTACTTC. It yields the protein CASNSLGAEQYF.

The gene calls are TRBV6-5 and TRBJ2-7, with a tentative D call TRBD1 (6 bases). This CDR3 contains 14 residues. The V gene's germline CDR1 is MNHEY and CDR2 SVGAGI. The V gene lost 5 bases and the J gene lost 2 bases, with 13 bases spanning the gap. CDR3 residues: CASSRRDTAYEQYF. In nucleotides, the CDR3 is TGTGCCAGCAGTCGCCGGGACACCGCCTACGAGCAGTACTTC.

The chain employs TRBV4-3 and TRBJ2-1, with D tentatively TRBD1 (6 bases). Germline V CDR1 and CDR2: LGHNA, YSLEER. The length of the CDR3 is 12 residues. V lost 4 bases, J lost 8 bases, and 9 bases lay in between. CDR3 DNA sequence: TGCGCCAGCAGCCGATCAGGGGATGAGCAGTTCTTC. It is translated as CASSRSGDEQFF.

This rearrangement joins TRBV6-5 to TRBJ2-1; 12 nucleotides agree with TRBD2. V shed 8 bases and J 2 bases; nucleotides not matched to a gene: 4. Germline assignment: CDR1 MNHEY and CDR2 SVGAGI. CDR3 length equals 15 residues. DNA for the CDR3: TGTGCCAGCGAGTCTAGCGGGAGGGCCTACAATGAGCAGTTCTTC. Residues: CASESSGRAYNEQFF.

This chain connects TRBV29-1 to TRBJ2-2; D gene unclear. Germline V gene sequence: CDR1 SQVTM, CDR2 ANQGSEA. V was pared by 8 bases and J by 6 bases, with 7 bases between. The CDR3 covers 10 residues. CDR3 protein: CSIYSGELFF. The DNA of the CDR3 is TGCAGCATTTACTCCGGGGAGCTGTTTTTT.

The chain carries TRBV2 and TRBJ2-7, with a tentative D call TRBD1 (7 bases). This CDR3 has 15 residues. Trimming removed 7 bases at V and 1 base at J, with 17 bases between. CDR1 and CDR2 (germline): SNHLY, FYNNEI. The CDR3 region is CASTWGPGGSYEQYF. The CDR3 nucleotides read TGTGCCAGCACCTGGGGCCCAGGGGGGTCCTACGAGCAGTACTTC.

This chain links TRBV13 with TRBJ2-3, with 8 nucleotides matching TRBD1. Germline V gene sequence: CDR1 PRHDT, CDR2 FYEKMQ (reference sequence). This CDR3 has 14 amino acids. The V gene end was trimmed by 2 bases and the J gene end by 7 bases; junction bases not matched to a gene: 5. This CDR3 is CASSLQGAGNTQYF. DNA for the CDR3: TGTGCCAGCAGCTTACAGGGGGCAGGGAATACGCAGTATTTT.

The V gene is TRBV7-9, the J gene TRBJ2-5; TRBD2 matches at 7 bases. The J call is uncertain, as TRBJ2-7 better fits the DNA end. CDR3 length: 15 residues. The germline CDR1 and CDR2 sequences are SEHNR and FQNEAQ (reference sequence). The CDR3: CASSPPTSYSYEQYF. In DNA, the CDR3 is TGTGCCAGCAGCCCCCCGACTAGCTACTCCTACGAGCAGTACTTC.

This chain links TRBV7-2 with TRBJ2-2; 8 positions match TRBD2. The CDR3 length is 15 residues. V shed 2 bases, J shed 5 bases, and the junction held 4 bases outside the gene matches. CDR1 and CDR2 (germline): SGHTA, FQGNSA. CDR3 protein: CASSLIRGGTGELFF. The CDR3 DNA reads TGTGCCAGCAGCTTAATCCGGGGGGGGACCGGGGAGCTGTTTTTT.